This entry describes one TCR beta chain. This sample is part of a study of blood T cell repertoires in COVID-19. V was clipped by 0 bases and J by 7 bases, with 11 bases between them. The CDR3 sequence is 15 residues long. Per germline, CDR1 SGHRS and CDR2 YFSETQ. Assay: immunoSEQ multiplex PCR; the TCRdb copy retains only in-frame clones and omits some. The sample includes about 200,000 clones, roughly nine tenths of them seen just once. The source material was PBMCs or T cells enriched from blood (not recorded which). This chain joins TRBV5-1 and TRBJ1-6; no firm D call. The sequence was obtained from a woman under 40 with acute COVID-19. The CDR3 region is CASSLDGDSNSPLHF. The CDR3 nucleotides are TGCGCCAGCAGCTTGGACGGGGATAGCAATTCACCCCTCCACTTT.